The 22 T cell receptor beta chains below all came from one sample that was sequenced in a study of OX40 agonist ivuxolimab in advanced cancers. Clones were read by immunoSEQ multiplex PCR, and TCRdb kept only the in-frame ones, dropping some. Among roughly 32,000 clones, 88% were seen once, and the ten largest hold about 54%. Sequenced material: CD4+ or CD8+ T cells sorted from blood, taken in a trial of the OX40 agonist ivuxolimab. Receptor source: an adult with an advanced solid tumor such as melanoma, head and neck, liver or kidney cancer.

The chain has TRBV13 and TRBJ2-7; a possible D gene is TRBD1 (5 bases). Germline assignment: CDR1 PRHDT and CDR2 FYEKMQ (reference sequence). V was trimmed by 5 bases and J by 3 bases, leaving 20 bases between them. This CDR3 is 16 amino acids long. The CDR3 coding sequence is TGTGCCAGCAGCCCGTCGCAGTCAGGGCAATTCTACGAGCAGTACTTC. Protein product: CASSPSQSGQFYEQYF.

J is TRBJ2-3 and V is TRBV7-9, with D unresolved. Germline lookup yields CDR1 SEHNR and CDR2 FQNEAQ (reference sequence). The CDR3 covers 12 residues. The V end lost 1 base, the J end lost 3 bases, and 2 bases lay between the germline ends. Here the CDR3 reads CASSLGTDTQYF. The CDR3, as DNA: TGTGCCAGCAGCTTAGGAACAGATACGCAGTATTTT.

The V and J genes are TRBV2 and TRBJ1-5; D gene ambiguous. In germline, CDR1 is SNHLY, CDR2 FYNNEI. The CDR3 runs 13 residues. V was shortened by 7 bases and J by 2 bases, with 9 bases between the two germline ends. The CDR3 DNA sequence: TGTGCCAGCAATCCCACAGGCAATCAGCCCCAGCATTTT. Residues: CASNPTGNQPQHF.

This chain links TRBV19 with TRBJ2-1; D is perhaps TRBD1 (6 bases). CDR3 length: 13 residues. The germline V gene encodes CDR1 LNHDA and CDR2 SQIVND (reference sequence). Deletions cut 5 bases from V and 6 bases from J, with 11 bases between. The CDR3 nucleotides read TGTGCCAGTAGTCTAACAGGGTTCAATGAGCAGTTCTTC. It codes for CASSLTGFNEQFF.

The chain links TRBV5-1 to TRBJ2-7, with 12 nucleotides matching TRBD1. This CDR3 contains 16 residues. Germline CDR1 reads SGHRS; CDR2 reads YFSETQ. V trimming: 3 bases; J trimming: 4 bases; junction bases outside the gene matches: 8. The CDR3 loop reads CASSSNPGQGAYEQYF. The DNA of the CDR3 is TGCGCCAGCAGCTCCAACCCGGGACAGGGGGCATACGAGCAGTACTTC. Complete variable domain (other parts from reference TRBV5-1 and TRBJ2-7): KAGVTQTPRYLIKTRGQQVTLSCSPISGHRSVSWYQQTPGQGLQFLFEYFSETQRNKGNFPGRFSGRQFSNSRSEMNVSTLELGDSALYLCASSSNPGQGAYEQYFGPGTRLTVT.

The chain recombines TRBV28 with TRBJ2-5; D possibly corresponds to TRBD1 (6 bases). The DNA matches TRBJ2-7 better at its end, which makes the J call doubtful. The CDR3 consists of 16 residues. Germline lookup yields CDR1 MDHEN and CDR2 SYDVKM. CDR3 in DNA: TGTGCCAGCAGTTTAGCCCCGGACAGAAGCTCCTACGAGCAGTACTTC. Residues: CASSLAPDRSSYEQYF.

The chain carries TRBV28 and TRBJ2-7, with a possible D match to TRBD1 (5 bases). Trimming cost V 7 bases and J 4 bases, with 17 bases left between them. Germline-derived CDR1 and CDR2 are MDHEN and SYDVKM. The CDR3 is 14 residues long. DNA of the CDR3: TGTGCCAGCACCTTAGGGGTTGGGGTTTACGAGCAGTACTTC. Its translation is CASTLGVGVYEQYF.

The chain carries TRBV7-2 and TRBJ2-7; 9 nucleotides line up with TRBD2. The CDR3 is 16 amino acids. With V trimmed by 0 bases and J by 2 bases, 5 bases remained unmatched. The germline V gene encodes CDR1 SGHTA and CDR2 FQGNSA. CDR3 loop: CASSLAAGGFPYEQYF. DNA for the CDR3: TGTGCCAGCAGCTTAGCAGCGGGGGGTTTCCCCTACGAGCAGTACTTC.

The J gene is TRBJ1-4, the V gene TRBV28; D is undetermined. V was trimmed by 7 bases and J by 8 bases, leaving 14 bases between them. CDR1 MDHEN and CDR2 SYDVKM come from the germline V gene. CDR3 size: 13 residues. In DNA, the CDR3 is TGTGCCAGCATGGACGGCTCTCGAGAAAAACTGTTTTTT. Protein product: CASMDGSREKLFF.

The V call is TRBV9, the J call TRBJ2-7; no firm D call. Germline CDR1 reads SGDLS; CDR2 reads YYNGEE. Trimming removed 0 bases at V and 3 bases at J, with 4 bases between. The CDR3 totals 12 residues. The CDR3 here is CASSVEDYEQYF. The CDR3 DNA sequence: TGTGCCAGCAGCGTAGAAGACTACGAGCAGTACTTC.

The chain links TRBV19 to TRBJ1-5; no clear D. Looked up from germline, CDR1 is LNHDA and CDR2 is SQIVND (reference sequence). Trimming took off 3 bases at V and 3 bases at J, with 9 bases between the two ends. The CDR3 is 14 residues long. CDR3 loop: CASSMFLLNQPQHF. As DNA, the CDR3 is TGTGCCAGTAGTATGTTTCTCCTCAATCAGCCCCAGCATTTT.

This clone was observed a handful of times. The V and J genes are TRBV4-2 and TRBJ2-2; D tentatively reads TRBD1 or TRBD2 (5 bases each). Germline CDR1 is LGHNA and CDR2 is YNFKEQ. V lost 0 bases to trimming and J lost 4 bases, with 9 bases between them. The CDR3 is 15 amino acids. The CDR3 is CASSQDFGGTGELFF. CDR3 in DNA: TGTGCCAGCAGCCAAGACTTTGGGGGCACCGGGGAGCTGTTTTTT.

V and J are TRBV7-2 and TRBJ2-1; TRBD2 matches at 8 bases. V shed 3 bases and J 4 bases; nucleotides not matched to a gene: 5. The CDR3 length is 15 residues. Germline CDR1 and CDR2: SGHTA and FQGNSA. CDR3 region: CASSFATSVYNEQFF. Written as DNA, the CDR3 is TGTGCCAGCAGCTTTGCGACTAGCGTTTACAATGAGCAGTTCTTC.

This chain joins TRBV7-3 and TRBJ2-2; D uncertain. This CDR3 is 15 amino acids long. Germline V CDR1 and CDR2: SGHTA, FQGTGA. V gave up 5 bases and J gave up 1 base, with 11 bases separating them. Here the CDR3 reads CASSDISRNTGELFF. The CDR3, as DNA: TGTGCCAGCAGCGATATTAGTAGGAACACCGGGGAGCTGTTTTTT.

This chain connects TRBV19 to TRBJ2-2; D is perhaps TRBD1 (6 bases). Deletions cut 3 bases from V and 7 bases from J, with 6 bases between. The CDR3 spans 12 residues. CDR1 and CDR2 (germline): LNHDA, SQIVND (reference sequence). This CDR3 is CASSIRGGELFF. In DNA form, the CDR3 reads TGTGCCAGTAGTATCAGGGGCGGGGAGCTGTTTTTT. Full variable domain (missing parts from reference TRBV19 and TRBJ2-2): DGGITQSPKYLFRKEGQNVTLSCEQNLNHDAMYWYRQDPGQGLRLIYYSQIVNDFQKGDIAEGYSVSREKKESFPLTVTSAQKNPTAFYLCASSIRGGELFFGEGSRLTVL.

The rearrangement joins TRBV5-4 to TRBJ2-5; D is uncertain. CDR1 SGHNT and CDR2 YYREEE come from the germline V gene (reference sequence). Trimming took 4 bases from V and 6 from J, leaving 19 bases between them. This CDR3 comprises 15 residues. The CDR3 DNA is TGTGCCAGCAGCCTGAGGTTCCTAGATCGTAAGACCCAGTACTTC. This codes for CASSLRFLDRKTQYF.

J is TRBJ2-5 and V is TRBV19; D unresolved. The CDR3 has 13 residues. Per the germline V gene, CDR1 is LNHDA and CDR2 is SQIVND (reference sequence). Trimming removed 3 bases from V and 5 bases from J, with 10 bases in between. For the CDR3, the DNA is TGTGCCAGTAGTATTGGGATCGGGGAGACCCAGTACTTC. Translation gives CASSIGIGETQYF.

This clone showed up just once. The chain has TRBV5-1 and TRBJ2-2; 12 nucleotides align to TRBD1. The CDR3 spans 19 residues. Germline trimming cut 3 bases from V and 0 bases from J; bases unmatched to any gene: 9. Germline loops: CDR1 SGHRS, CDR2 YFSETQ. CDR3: CASSSSGTGGLPNTGELFF. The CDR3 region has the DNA TGCGCCAGCAGCTCTTCCGGGACAGGGGGCTTGCCGAACACCGGGGAGCTGTTTTTT.

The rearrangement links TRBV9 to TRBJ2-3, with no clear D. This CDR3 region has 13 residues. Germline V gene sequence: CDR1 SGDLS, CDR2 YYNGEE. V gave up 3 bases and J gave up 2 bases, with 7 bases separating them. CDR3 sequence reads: CASSADNTDTQYF. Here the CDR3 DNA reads TGTGCCAGCAGCGCGGATAACACAGATACGCAGTATTTT.

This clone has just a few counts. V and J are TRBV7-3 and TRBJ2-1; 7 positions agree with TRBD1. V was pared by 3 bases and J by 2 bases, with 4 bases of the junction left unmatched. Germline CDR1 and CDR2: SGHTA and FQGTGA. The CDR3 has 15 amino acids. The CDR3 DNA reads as TGTGCCAGCAGCTTGGGAGACAGGGCCTACAATGAGCAGTTCTTC. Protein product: CASSLGDRAYNEQFF.

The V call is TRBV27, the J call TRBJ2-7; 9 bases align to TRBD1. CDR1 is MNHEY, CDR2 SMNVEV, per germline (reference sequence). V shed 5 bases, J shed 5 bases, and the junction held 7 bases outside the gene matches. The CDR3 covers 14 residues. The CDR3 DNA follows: TGTGCCAGCAGTCTGGGACAGGGTATGAACGAGCAGTACTTC. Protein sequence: CASSLGQGMNEQYF.

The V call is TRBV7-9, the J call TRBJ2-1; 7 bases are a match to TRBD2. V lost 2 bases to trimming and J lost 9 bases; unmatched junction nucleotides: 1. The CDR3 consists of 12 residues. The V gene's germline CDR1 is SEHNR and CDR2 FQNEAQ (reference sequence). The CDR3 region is CASSLLAVEQFF. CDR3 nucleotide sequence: TGTGCCAGCAGCTTACTAGCGGTTGAGCAGTTCTTC.